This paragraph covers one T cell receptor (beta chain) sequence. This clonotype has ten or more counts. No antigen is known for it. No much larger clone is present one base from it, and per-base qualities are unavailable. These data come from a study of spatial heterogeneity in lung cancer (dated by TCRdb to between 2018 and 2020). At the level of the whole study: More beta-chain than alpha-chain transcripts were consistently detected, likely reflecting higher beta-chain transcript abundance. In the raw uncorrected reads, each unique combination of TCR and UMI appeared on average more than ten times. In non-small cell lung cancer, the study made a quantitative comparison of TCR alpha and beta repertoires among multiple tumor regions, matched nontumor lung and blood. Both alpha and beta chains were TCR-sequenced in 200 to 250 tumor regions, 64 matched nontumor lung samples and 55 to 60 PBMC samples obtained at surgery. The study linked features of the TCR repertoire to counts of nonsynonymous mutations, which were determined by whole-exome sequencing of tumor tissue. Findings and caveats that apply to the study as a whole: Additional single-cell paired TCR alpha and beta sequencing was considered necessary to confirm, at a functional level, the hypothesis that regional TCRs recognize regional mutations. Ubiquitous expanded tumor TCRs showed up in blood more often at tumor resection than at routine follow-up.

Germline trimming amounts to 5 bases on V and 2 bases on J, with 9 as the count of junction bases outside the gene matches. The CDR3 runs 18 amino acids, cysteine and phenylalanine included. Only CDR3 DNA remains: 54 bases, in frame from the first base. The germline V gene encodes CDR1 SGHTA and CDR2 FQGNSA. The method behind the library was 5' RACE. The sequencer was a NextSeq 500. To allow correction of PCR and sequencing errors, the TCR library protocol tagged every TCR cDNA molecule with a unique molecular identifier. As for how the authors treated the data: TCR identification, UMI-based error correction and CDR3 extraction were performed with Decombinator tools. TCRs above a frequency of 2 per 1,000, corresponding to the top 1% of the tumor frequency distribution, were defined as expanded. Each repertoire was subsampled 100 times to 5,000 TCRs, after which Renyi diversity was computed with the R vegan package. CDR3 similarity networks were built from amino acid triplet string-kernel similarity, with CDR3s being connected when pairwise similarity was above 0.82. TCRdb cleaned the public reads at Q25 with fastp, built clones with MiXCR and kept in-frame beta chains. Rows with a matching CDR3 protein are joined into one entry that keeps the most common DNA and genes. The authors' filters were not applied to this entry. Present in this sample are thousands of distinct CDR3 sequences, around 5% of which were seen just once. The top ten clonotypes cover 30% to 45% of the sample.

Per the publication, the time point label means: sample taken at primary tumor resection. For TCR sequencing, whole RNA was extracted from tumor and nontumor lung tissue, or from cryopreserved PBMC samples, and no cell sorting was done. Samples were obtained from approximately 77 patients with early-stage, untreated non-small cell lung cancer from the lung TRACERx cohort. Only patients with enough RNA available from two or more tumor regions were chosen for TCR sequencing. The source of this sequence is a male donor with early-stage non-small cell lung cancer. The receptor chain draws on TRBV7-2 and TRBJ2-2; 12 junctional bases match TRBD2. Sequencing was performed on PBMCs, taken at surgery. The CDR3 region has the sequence CASSPHRLAGVNTGELFF. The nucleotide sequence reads TGTGCCAGCAGCCCGCACCGACTAGCGGGGGTCAACACCGGGGAGCTGTTTTTT. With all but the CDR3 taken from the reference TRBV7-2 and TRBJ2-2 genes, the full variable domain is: GAGVSQSPSNKVTEKGKDVELRCDPISGHTALYWYRQSLGQGLEFLIYFQGNSAPDKSGLPSDRFSAERTGGSVSTLTIQRTQQEDSAVYLCASSPHRLAGVNTGELFFGEGSRLTVL.